The rows below give T cell receptor beta chains drawn from one sample of a study of identifying expanded T cells in peripheral blood. Libraries were prepared by immunoSEQ multiplex PCR; TCRdb keeps only in-frame clonotypes and omits some of them. The sample shows 50,000 to 65,000 clones, under 85% of them seen only once. Sequences were obtained from blood. These receptors all stem from a person aged 18 to 75 in good health. Both conserved end residues are trimmed from each CDR3. D genes are given only for firm matches.

V	J	D	CDR3
TRBV5-1	TRBJ2-1	NA	ASSSPGSVGNEQF
TRBV2	TRBJ1-3	NA	ASRGDFGGNTIY
TRBV7-6	TRBJ2-7	NA	ASTIRGGPSPYEQY
TRBV27	TRBJ2-2	NA	ASSLRGTGELF
TRBV4-3	TRBJ2-7	TRBD2	ASSQDLGTSGPLEQY
TRBV19	TRBJ2-1	TRBD2	ASSSRAGGGYNEQF
TRBV11-2	TRBJ2-1	NA	ASLLRGPSSGNEQF
TRBV4-1	TRBJ2-7	TRBD2	ASSQVERGYEQY
TRBV9	TRBJ2-3	TRBD1	ASSTRQGAADTQY
TRBV2	TRBJ2-5	NA	ASSGTIQETQY
TRBV19	TRBJ2-3	TRBD1	ASSNGQGGDTQY
TRBV6-1	TRBJ1-1	TRBD1	ASSPYRGYTEAF
TRBV12-1	TRBJ1-1	NA	ASSAEELNTEAF
TRBV6-5	TRBJ1-3	NA	ASSSTGTSGNTIY
TRBV4-3	TRBJ2-1	TRBD2	ASSQGLAGALSYNEQF
TRBV18	TRBJ2-3	NA	ASSPPGQDTQY
TRBV7-2	TRBJ2-2	TRBD1	ASRRQGARTGELF
TRBV6-1	TRBJ2-7	NA	ASSLLRGSYEQY
TRBV19	TRBJ1-1	NA	ASSIASLGTEAF
TRBV7-2	TRBJ2-5	TRBD2	ASRGRAGGLGETQY
TRBV4-2	TRBJ2-1	NA	ASSQDQRSYNEQF